This T cell receptor (beta chain) appears in the sequencing data of a study of stem cell transplantation in POMP-related autoinflammatory disease. In the study overall: Pre-transplant patients had naive-skewed CD4+ T cells and few CD8+ T cells.

Whole-study results and caveats: In patients with PRAID, every analyzed T-cell subset tended to show lower diversity and higher clonality.

Notes on this clone: Antigen specificity is unknown.

This table comes from immunoSEQ multiplex PCR, and its TCRdb copy is limited to in-frame clones, with some not included. The sample has about 68,000 clones, approximately 91% seen once. The V gene's germline CDR1 is LNHDA and CDR2 SQIVND (reference sequence). The CDR3 contains 15 residues. With V trimmed by 6 bases and J by 5 bases, 10 bases remained unmatched. This clonotype was sampled from a human patient with POMP-related autoinflammation and immune dysregulation (PRAID). Some T cells may be graft donor cells. The material was CD4+ T cells from PBMCs, obtained after stem cell transplantation. V usage is TRBV19 and J usage is TRBJ2-3; 8 nucleotides agree with TRBD1. CDR3 protein: CASSHARTGLDTQYF. The CDR3 DNA is TGTGCCAGTAGCCACGCGCGGACAGGGTTAGATACGCAGTATTTT.